The rows below give T cell receptor beta chains drawn from one sample of a study of blood T cell repertoires in COVID-19. The method was immunoSEQ multiplex PCR; TCRdb's version includes in-frame clones alone and lacks a portion of them. The sample includes about 200,000 clones, about 84% of them seen just once. The material sequenced was peripheral blood. Every receptor here comes from a woman older than 75 with COVID-19, enrolled during active disease. CDR3s include the opening cysteine and the closing phenylalanine or tryptophan. D genes are given only for firm matches. Clone size is shown for a subset of rows, as once, few, many or a class of expanded clone.

V	D	size	J	DNA	CDR3
TRBV5-1	TRBD1	few	TRBJ1-6	TGCGCCAGCATTGAAGGGGGCGCGAGTAATTCACCCCTCCACTTT	CASIEGGASNSPLHF
TRBV2	NA	NA	TRBJ2-7	TGTGCCAGCAGGAAGGGGCCCACCTACGAGCAGTACTTC	CASRKGPTYEQYF
TRBV5-6	NA	NA	TRBJ1-1	TGTGCCAGCAGCTTGGGAGGGCGGGGGCCGAGCACTGAAGCTTTCTTT	CASSLGGRGPSTEAFF
TRBV7-2	TRBD1	NA	TRBJ2-3	TGTGCCAGCAGCCCGAGGGGGCCCGGGTCGGATACGCAGTATTTT	CASSPRGPGSDTQYF
TRBV7-2	NA	NA	TRBJ2-5	TGTGCCAGCAGCTTAGAGGCGGGGACCCAGTACTTC	CASSLEAGTQYF
TRBV28	NA	NA	TRBJ2-3	TGTGCCAGCAGTACCCCCGGGGTGGGGGGTTCGACAGATACGCAGTATTTT	CASSTPGVGGSTDTQYF
TRBV6-2/TRBV6-3	NA	NA	TRBJ2-7	TGTGCCAGCAGTTCTCCCGCAGGCCCCTACGAGCAGTACTTC	CASSSPAGPYEQYF
TRBV5-1	NA	NA	TRBJ2-1	TGCGCCAGCAGCTTGCTGCCTAAGACAGCCTCCTACAATGAGCAGTTCTTC	CASSLLPKTASYNEQFF
TRBV15	TRBD1	NA	TRBJ1-4	TGTGCCACCAGCAGAGATGGACAGGGGAGTCAAAAACTGTTTTTT	CATSRDGQGSQKLFF
TRBV5-1	NA	once	TRBJ1-1	TGCGCCAGCAGCTTGGAGCGAAACACTGAAGCTTTCTTT	CASSLERNTEAFF
TRBV5-1	NA	NA	TRBJ2-7	TGCGCCAGCAGCTTGGTTCTCTACGAGCAGTACTTC	CASSLVLYEQYF
TRBV7-2	NA	NA	TRBJ2-3	TGTGCCAGCAGCTTTAAACCCGGTACGCAGTATTTT	CASSFKPGTQYF
TRBV19	NA	once	TRBJ1-5	TGTGCCAGTAGTAGCGCCTCGAGGGCCAGTCAGCCCCAGCATTTT	CASSSASRASQPQHF
TRBV6-6	TRBD2	NA	TRBJ2-3	TGTGCCAGCAGTCGGGGACTAGCGGGAGGTGCTGCAGATACGCAGTATTTT	CASSRGLAGGAADTQYF
TRBV28	TRBD2	NA	TRBJ2-3	TGTGCCAGCAGTGGCGCCGGGGGGTCAGATACGCAGTATTTT	CASSGAGGSDTQYF
TRBV6-5	NA	NA	TRBJ1-1	TGTGCCAGCAGTTACTCTTCGGGGATCAACACTGAAGCTTTCTTT	CASSYSSGINTEAFF
TRBV24-1	TRBD2	NA	TRBJ2-1	TGTGCCACCACCCCATCCGGGACTAGCGGGATCAATGAGCAGTTCTTC	CATTPSGTSGINEQFF
TRBV25-1	TRBD1	NA	TRBJ1-1	TGTGCCAGCACCTTGGGACAGGGCACTGAAGCTTTCTTT	CASTLGQGTEAFF
TRBV10-1	NA	NA	TRBJ2-2	TGCGCCAGCAACCAGGGGCCTCTCACCAGCCGGGTCTCAGGTTTGAGGCGGGAGCTGTTTTTT	CASNQGPLTSRVSGLRRELFF
TRBV2	TRBD1	NA	TRBJ1-5	TGTGCCAGCAGTGGAGGGACAGGAGGGGATCAGCCCCAGCATTTT	CASSGGTGGDQPQHF
TRBV28	NA	NA	TRBJ1-6	TGTGCCAGCGGTCCAAGTAGCGGGCTGGATTCACCCCTCCACTTT	CASGPSSGLDSPLHF
TRBV28	NA	once	TRBJ2-3	TGTGCCAGCAGTTTAGACAGGCTTAACACAGATACGCAGTATTTT	CASSLDRLNTDTQYF